This T cell receptor (beta chain) derives from a study of control samples from healthy donors and cancer patients. Profiling relied on immunoSEQ multiplex PCR, and the TCRdb table lists in-frame clones only, not all of them. Of 150,000 or so clones listed, more than 85% are singletons. Trimming at V came to 3 bases and at J to 11 bases, leaving 7 bases not matched to a gene. Germline CDR1 is GTSNPN and CDR2 is SVGIG (reference sequence). The CDR3 loop spans 12 amino acids. The rearrangement links TRBV30 to TRBJ1-5; 7 nucleotides agree with TRBD1. The material sequenced was blood. The TCR comes from a man in his forties or fifties in good health. CDR3 amino acids: CAWSRDRDAQHF. In DNA form, the CDR3 reads TGTGCCTGGAGCAGAGACAGGGACGCCCAGCATTTT.